This TCR beta chain was identified during a study of shared clonotypes between healthy human individuals. V trimming: 6 bases; J trimming: 5 bases; junction bases outside the gene matches: 6. The CDR3 covers 13 residues. CDR1 and CDR2 (germline): MNHEY, SVGAGI. The authors divided CD4+ cells into CD45RA+ naive and CD45RA-negative memory subsets. Using immunoSEQ multiplex PCR, the repertoire was profiled, and TCRdb retains in-frame clones only, with some absent. This sample carries some 2,500,000 clones, less than 95% of them seen once, and the ten largest clones take around 0.35%. V and J are TRBV6-5 and TRBJ2-5; 7 bases are a match to TRBD1. The source of this sequence is a man between 18 and 35 years old in good health. Some clones in this sample may be carry-over from other donors' samples. The specimen sequenced was naive CD4+ T cells from PBMCs. Subset reported: CD45RA+ positively selected. The CDR3 region is CASRRQGVETQYF. Here the CDR3 DNA reads TGTGCCAGCAGACGCCAGGGGGTCGAGACCCAGTACTTC.